Listed below are T cell receptor beta chains from one sample, sequenced in a study of PD-1 blockade in classical Hodgkin lymphoma. Here immunoSEQ multiplex PCR was the method, and the copy in TCRdb shows in-frame clones only, minus some. The sample includes roughly 13,000 clones, about 79% of them seen just once. The sample in question was CD4+ T cells from blood, obtained before the fourth cycle of nivolumab. The source is a human donor with classical Hodgkin lymphoma. The conserved cysteine and the conserved F or W are not part of the CDR3 here. Fields, in order: clone size, J gene, CDR3 length, V gene, CDR3 protein. Only some rows state a clone size, as once, few, many or a class for expanded clones.

-,TRBJ2-1,14,TRBV19,ASSRFLGRDGDEQF
-,TRBJ1-2,14,TRBV27,ASSRGQVGTGHGYT
once,TRBJ1-6,11,TRBV6-1,ASSEVNRSPLH
-,TRBJ1-2,9,TRBV10-3,AITSSYGYT
-,TRBJ1-1,11,TRBV19,ASSIEQDDEAF
-,TRBJ1-4,11,TRBV10-1,ASSEWKGGKLF
-,TRBJ1-2,13,TRBV30,AWSVLAYSSYGYT
-,TRBJ2-3,9,TRBV7-2,ASSLSDTQY
-,TRBJ1-4,13,TRBV28,ASTRAGTGGEKLF
-,TRBJ1-2,14,TRBV9,ASSVRDRAGIGGYT
-,TRBJ2-7,17,TRBV11-2,ASSLGGDRVRLWAYEQY
-,TRBJ1-3,14,TRBV5-1,ASSLAQGKAGNTIY
-,TRBJ1-1,11,TRBV29-1,SVGGRMNTEAF
-,TRBJ2-7,13,TRBV28,ASSLRALYPYEQY
-,TRBJ2-1,14,TRBV7-6,ASRQGERTGHNEQF
once,TRBJ1-5,13,TRBV7-8,ASSLAAKAGQPQH
-,TRBJ2-1,12,TRBV6-6,ASSYHWSTNEQF
-,TRBJ1-2,11,TRBV5-4,ASSLVDVYGYT
-,TRBJ2-3,10,TRBV7-9,ASSFPSGTQY
-,TRBJ1-2,13,TRBV10-3,AISERGLTSYGYT
-,TRBJ2-1,15,TRBV9,ASSAGQGGYTHNEQF
-,TRBJ2-1,14,TRBV5-1,ASSLTSSGGADEQF
-,TRBJ2-3,16,TRBV7-2,ASSVPPRRTWGTDTQY
once,TRBJ1-2,14,TRBV29-1,SVERFRTGDNYGYT
few,TRBJ1-1,9,TRBV28,ACRGDTEAF
-,TRBJ2-7,12,TRBV11-2,ASSPRKGSYEQY
-,TRBJ2-5,12,TRBV4-3,ASSPSIAGETQY
-,TRBJ1-6,12,TRBV7-9,ASSLGRGIGPLH
-,TRBJ1-4,13,TRBV27,ASSLLLGQGEKLF
few,TRBJ2-5,10,TRBV18,ASSPGLETQY
-,TRBJ2-1,15,TRBV4-2,ASSHDPQRERGNEQF
-,TRBJ1-1,14,TRBV5-4,ASSFSIGGADTEAF
-,TRBJ2-2,13,TRBV28,ASRKGTANTGELF
-,TRBJ1-3,12,TRBV9,ASSVAVSGNTIY
-,TRBJ1-6,11,TRBV10-3,AIKGILNSPLH
once,-,13,TRBV4-1,ASPPEDRETYEQY
-,TRBJ2-5,9,TRBV7-2,ASSHRETQY
few,TRBJ1-3,13,TRBV4-1,ASSHPGQGANTIY
-,TRBJ1-2,11,TRBV28,ASSLIQNYGYT
-,TRBJ2-7,14,TRBV14,ASGENWTDSCYEQY
-,TRBJ2-7,11,TRBV4-2,ASSKDRNYEQY
-,TRBJ1-2,11,TRBV19,ASSIPPAWSYT
-,TRBJ2-1,14,TRBV7-9,ASTTWGRSSYNEQF
once,TRBJ1-3,13,TRBV5-1,ASSSRTGPGNTIY
-,TRBJ2-3,13,TRBV13,ASSLNGGITDTQY
-,TRBJ2-7,12,TRBV6-5,ASRSLAGRYEQY
-,TRBJ2-7,9,TRBV25-1,ACRGRYEQY
once,TRBJ2-5,13,TRBV4-3,ASSRSGGNQETQY